In this sample, the clone carrying this T cell receptor beta chain turned up a few times. Its antigen is currently unknown. The data were obtained in a study of T-cell memory formation after mild COVID-19. Study details: TCR clusters were largely donor specific.

Trimming stripped 5 bases from V and 5 bases from J, with 15 bases between. Germline V gene data show CDR1 as SGHTA and CDR2 as FQGNSA. The CDR3 has 14 residues. Constant-segment-primed 5'RACE gave TCR alpha and TCR beta cDNA libraries with sample barcodes and UMIs. TCRdb independently ran MiXCR on the 5' RACE reads; one entry per CDR3 protein. The data hold tens of thousands of distinct CDR3 sequences, with approximately 23% observed a single time. Overall study results and limits: Contracting clones, day 15 to 85, had balanced CD4/CD8, and later expanders favored CD4+. Clones that contracted clustered mainly in CM and EM if CD4+ and in EMRA if CD8+.

Material for sequencing was PBMCs or a T cell subset sorted from them (not recorded which). V and J are TRBV7-2 and TRBJ1-1, with a possible D match to TRBD1 (5 bases). This TCR came from a man between 18 and 35 years old who had mild COVID-19 (a few samples of this study predate the infection). Cell type and time point are not known. This CDR3 reads CASSVGGGYTEAFF. The DNA for the CDR3 is TGTGCCAGCAGCGTGGGGGGGGGTTATACTGAAGCTTTCTTT. The full variable domain, rest sourced from reference TRBV7-2 and TRBJ1-1, is GAGVSQSPSNKVTEKGKDVELRCDPISGHTALYWYRQSLGQGLEFLIYFQGNSAPDKSGLPSDRFSAERTGGSVSTLTIQRTQQEDSAVYLCASSVGGGYTEAFFGQGTRLTVV.